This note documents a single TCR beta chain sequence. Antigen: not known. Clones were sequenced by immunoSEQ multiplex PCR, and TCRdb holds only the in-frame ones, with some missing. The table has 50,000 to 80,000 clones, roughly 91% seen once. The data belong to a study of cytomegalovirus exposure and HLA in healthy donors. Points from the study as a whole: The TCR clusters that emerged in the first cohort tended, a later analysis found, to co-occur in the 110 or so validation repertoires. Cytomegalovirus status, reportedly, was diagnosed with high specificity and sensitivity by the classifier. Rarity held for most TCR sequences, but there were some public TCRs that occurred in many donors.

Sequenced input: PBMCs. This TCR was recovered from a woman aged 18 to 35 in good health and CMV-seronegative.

The CDR3: CAISDSVEGVQPQHF. The CDR3 nucleotides are TGTGCCATCAGTGATTCCGTTGAGGGAGTTCAGCCCCAGCATTTT. V usage is TRBV10-3 and J usage is TRBJ1-5, with D uncertain. The V gene lost 3 bases and the J gene lost 6 bases, with 15 bases spanning the gap. The CDR3 sequence is 15 residues long. CDR1 and CDR2 (germline): ENHRY, SYGVKD.